Listed here is a single TCR beta chain. Authors' methods: Amplification with reference gene primers provided the estimates of nucleated cell counts. Repertoires were generated with immunoSEQ multiplex PCR, while TCRdb's copy carries only in-frame clones and drops some. The DNA was the basis for D and trimming; V, J and clone size are from that table. The repertoire holds under 200,000 clones, with around four fifths as singletons. This CDR3 region has 15 residues. Germline V lookup: CDR1 SGHTA, CDR2 FQGNSA. With 1 base removed from V and 5 bases from J, the gap between germline ends came to 9 bases. The source of the sample is a study of blood T cell repertoires in COVID-19. Overall study context: Acute and convalescent COVID-19 specimens originated in the United States, Italy and Spain.

The chain joins TRBV7-2 to TRBJ1-6, with D tentatively TRBD1 (5 bases). The sample consisted of peripheral blood. This TCR was recovered from a woman aged 55 to 70 with acute or convalescent COVID-19. The DNA for the CDR3 is TGTGCCAGCAGCTTAGGAATAGGGGATAATTCACCCCTCCACTTT. Translated, it gives CASSLGIGDNSPLHF.